The rows below give T cell receptor beta chains drawn from one sample of a study of shared clonotypes between healthy human individuals. TCRdb's copy holds only in-frame clones and misses some; the assay was immunoSEQ multiplex PCR. Found here are more than 2 million clones, just under 95% of them singletons; the top ten hold about 1.7%. Sequenced input: naive CD8+ T cells from PBMCs. These receptor sequences come from a young man in good health. Some clones in this sample may be carry-over from other donors' samples. The CDR3 runs from the conserved cysteine through the conserved F or W. The D gene is left open where the match is weak. For some rows the clone size is stated as once, few or many, or as a class when expanded; others skip it.

CDR3 | DNA | size | J | D | V
CASSQDTAGLTNEQFF | TGCGCCAGCAGCCAAGATACGGCTGGCCTCACCAATGAGCAGTTCTTC | NA | TRBJ2-1 | NA | TRBV4-1
CASSTTPGLAGIEQYF | TGTGCCAGCAGCACTACCCCGGGACTAGCGGGAATAGAGCAGTACTTC | NA | TRBJ2-7 | TRBD2 | TRBV16
CASSIPGQDNEKLFF | TGTGCCAGCAGCATACCGGGACAGGATAATGAAAAACTGTTTTTT | few | TRBJ1-4 | TRBD1 | TRBV7-9
CSARTGTYEQYF | TGCAGCGCAAGGACGGGCACCTACGAGCAGTACTTC | NA | TRBJ2-7 | NA | TRBV29-1
CASSQGQGVTTEQFF | TGCGCCAGCAGCCAAGGGCAGGGGGTAACAACTGAGCAGTTCTTC | NA | TRBJ2-1 | TRBD1 | TRBV4-3
CASSQEGVNEQFF | TGTGCCAGCAGCCAAGAAGGCGTCAATGAGCAGTTCTTC | once | TRBJ2-1 | NA | TRBV14
CASSLATGLASYNEQFF | TGTGCCAGCAGCTTAGCAACGGGACTAGCCTCCTACAATGAGCAGTTCTTC | NA | TRBJ2-1 | TRBD2 | TRBV11-2
CASSWGQGYEQFF | TGTGCCAGCAGCTGGGGACAGGGCTATGAGCAGTTCTTC | NA | TRBJ2-1 | TRBD1 | TRBV7-9
CASSLGYSSGNTIYF | TGTGCCAGCAGCTTAGGATACAGCTCTGGAAACACCATATATTTT | NA | TRBJ1-3 | NA | TRBV7-2
CAMGDRSRTDTQYF | TGTGCCATGGGCGACAGGAGCCGCACAGATACGCAGTATTTT | NA | TRBJ2-3 | NA | TRBV6-1
CASSQDSQTQYF | TGTGCCAGCAGTCAAGACTCGCAGACCCAGTACTTC | NA | TRBJ2-5 | NA | TRBV28
CASSVDRNTEAFF | TGTGCCAGCAGTGTGGACAGGAACACTGAAGCTTTCTTT | once | TRBJ1-1 | NA | TRBV27
CAISNRSYNEQFF | TGTGCCATCAGTAATAGGTCCTACAATGAGCAGTTCTTC | once | TRBJ2-1 | NA | TRBV10-3
CASSQLVGADTQYF | TGCGCCAGCAGCCAATTGGTAGGCGCAGATACGCAGTATTTT | once | TRBJ2-3 | NA | TRBV4-1
CASSFTGQGLETQYF | TGTGCCAGCAGCTTCACGGGACAGGGGCTAGAGACCCAGTACTTC | NA | TRBJ2-5 | TRBD1 | TRBV6-5
CASSLGEVGELFF | TGTGCCAGCAGCTTAGGAGAGGTCGGGGAGCTGTTTTTT | NA | TRBJ2-2 | NA | TRBV5-6
CASSSRLAGERRGTDTQYF | TGTGCCAGCAGCTCCAGGCTAGCGGGAGAGAGACGGGGCACAGATACGCAGTATTTT | NA | TRBJ2-3 | TRBD2 | TRBV7-9
CASSIDRENEQYF | TGTGCCAGTAGTATTGACAGGGAAAACGAGCAGTACTTC | NA | TRBJ2-7 | TRBD1 | TRBV19
CASSLLRVSVDEQFF | TGTGCCAGCAGTTTATTAAGGGTCTCGGTAGACGAGCAGTTCTTC | NA | TRBJ2-1 | NA | TRBV27
CASSLLPPSGRHDEQYF | TGTGCCAGCAGTTTATTACCCCCTAGCGGGAGGCACGACGAGCAGTACTTC | NA | TRBJ2-7 | TRBD2 | TRBV27
CASSLHNTGELFF | TGCGCCAGCAGTCTGCATAACACCGGGGAGCTGTTTTTT | few | TRBJ2-2 | NA | TRBV4-1
CASSRPGSDEQFF | TGTGCCAGCAGCCGCCCGGGTAGCGATGAGCAGTTCTTC | NA | TRBJ2-1 | NA | TRBV7-9
CASSMTTGGTYGYTF | TGTGCCAGTAGTATGACAACAGGGGGCACCTATGGCTACACCTTC | NA | TRBJ1-2 | TRBD1 | TRBV19
CASGIPGGLYEQYF | TGCGCCAGCGGGATTCCGGGGGGGCTCTACGAGCAGTACTTC | NA | TRBJ2-7 | TRBD2 | TRBV5-1
CASSLPGENIQYF | TGTGCCAGCAGCTTGCCCGGCGAAAACATTCAGTACTTC | NA | TRBJ2-4 | NA | TRBV11-3
CASSAGGANVLTF | TGTGCCAGCAGCGCCGGAGGGGCCAACGTCCTGACTTTC | NA | TRBJ2-6 | NA | TRBV7-3
CASSPGTAPTYGYTF | TGTGCCAGCAGTCCTGGGACAGCCCCGACCTATGGCTACACCTTC | NA | TRBJ1-2 | TRBD1 | TRBV7-9
CATSRERETQYF | TGTGCCACCAGCCGAGAAAGAGAGACCCAGTACTTC | NA | TRBJ2-5 | NA | TRBV15
CASSQATGGETQYF | TGTGCCAGCAGCCAAGCAACAGGTGGGGAGACCCAGTACTTC | NA | TRBJ2-5 | NA | TRBV14
CASMGWLSETQYF | TGTGCCAGCATGGGGTGGCTGTCAGAGACCCAGTACTTC | NA | TRBJ2-5 | NA | TRBV25-1
CASSIRAEGSETQYF | TGTGCCAGCAGCATTCGTGCCGAGGGCTCCGAGACCCAGTACTTC | NA | TRBJ2-5 | NA | TRBV11-2
CATRYYYTGGGYTF | TGTGCCACCCGCTACTACTACACAGGGGGCGGCTACACCTTC | NA | TRBJ1-2 | TRBD1 | TRBV6-1
CASSQGPAGELFF | TGCGCCAGCAGCCAAGGACCTGCCGGGGAGCTGTTTTTT | NA | TRBJ2-2 | NA | TRBV4-1
CASSANRAHSNQPQHF | TGTGCCAGTAGTGCAAACCGGGCCCATAGCAATCAGCCCCAGCATTTT | NA | TRBJ1-5 | NA | TRBV19
CASSPDSYNEQFF | TGTGCCAGCAGTCCCGACTCCTACAATGAGCAGTTCTTC | NA | TRBJ2-1 | NA | TRBV27
CSAVGTSGSIYEQYF | TGCAGCGCTGTGGGGACTAGCGGGAGTATCTACGAGCAGTACTTC | NA | TRBJ2-7 | TRBD2 | TRBV29-1
CASSENRNRTKVSYGYTF | TGTGCCAGCAGTGAAAATCGGAACAGAACTAAGGTGAGCTATGGCTACACCTTC | NA | TRBJ1-2 | NA | TRBV2
CASSSRDRYEQYF | TGTGCCAGCAGCTCACGGGACAGATACGAGCAGTACTTC | NA | TRBJ2-7 | TRBD1 | TRBV28
CACLREGLGEQYF | TGTGCCTGCCTAAGGGAGGGGCTGGGGGAGCAGTACTTC | NA | TRBJ2-7 | TRBD2 | TRBV30
CATSRDRGVSNQPQHF | TGTGCCACCAGCAGGGACCGGGGGGTTAGCAATCAGCCCCAGCATTTT | NA | TRBJ1-5 | NA | TRBV15
CASSPLLASNTGELFF | TGTGCCAGCAGCCCCCTACTGGCCTCGAACACCGGGGAGCTGTTTTTT | NA | TRBJ2-2 | NA | TRBV7-8